This TCR beta chain is from a study of human T cells and chemical hapten exposure. Study context: Scalp application of diphenylcyclopropenone was performed weekly in patients across the entire roughly 25-week study. On the upper back, patch tests were applied with 0.01% DPC and read at 6 days.

The CDR3 sequence is 15 residues long. CDR1 and CDR2 (germline): SGHTA, FQGNSA. V shed 4 bases and J shed 5 bases, with 17 bases lying between them. TCRdb passed the RACE reads through MiXCR, listing each CDR3 protein once. Among some 340,000 distinct CDR3 sequences listed, around 7% were seen once. Time point given: patch test 1, 2 weeks after DPC sensitization. Treatment denoted: therapeutic diphenylcyclopropenone sensitization with weekly scalp DPC. This specimen was whole blood, taken in connection with sensitization to the hapten diphenylcyclopropenone (DPC). This TCR derives from a woman younger than 35 with alopecia areata. Some clones in this sample may be carry-over from other donors' samples. This chain links TRBV7-2 with TRBJ1-2; D is possibly TRBD1 (6 bases). The CDR3 sequence: CASSSDRTSFYGYTF. The CDR3 DNA follows: TGTGCCAGCAGCTCCGACAGGACCAGTTTTTATGGCTACACCTTC.